One and the same sample provided the 27 T cell receptor beta chains below, sequenced in a study of control samples from healthy donors and cancer patients. Profiling relied on immunoSEQ multiplex PCR, and the TCRdb table lists in-frame clones only, not all of them. This table holds approximately 86,000 clones, approximately 95% found once. The sequenced sample was blood. The receptors stem from a woman in her 30s in good health.

The chain employs TRBV6-1 and TRBJ2-7; TRBD1 might be the D (6 bases). Per germline, CDR1 MNHNS and CDR2 SASEGT. The CDR3 totals 18 residues. Trimming removed 3 bases from V and 3 bases from J, with 24 bases in between. The CDR3 is CASSEGVGLDSRDYEQYF. Here the CDR3 DNA reads TGTGCCAGCAGTGAGGGGGTTGGACTGGACAGCAGAGACTACGAGCAGTACTTC.

Concerning this clone: Other DNA variants within this sample encode the same CDR3. This chain links TRBV7-8 with TRBJ1-1; the match to TRBD1 covers 11 bases. CDR3 length: 16 amino acids. Germline CDR1 and CDR2: SGHVS and FQNEAQ. V shed 2 bases and J 1 base; nucleotides not matched to a gene: 3. The CDR3 DNA reads as TGTGCCAGCAGCTTACGGGACAGGGGGTCGAACACTGAAGCTTTCTTT. It translates to CASSLRDRGSNTEAFF.

This clone was recorded once. The chain combines TRBV5-1 with TRBJ1-1, with D possibly matching TRBD1 (6 bases). V was cut by 5 bases and J by 8 bases, with 7 bases left in between. Germline CDR1 is SGHRS and CDR2 is YFSETQ. The CDR3 extends over 10 amino acids. DNA for the CDR3: TGCGCCAGCAGTGGGACAGAAGCTTTCTTT. Protein sequence: CASSGTEAFF. Complete variable domain (other parts from reference TRBV5-1 and TRBJ1-1): KAGVTQTPRYLIKTRGQQVTLSCSPISGHRSVSWYQQTPGQGLQFLFEYFSETQRNKGNFPGRFSGRQFSNSRSEMNVSTLELGDSALYLCASSGTEAFFGQGTRLTVV.

This clone was observed a few times. The V gene is TRBV10-3, the J gene TRBJ2-7, with D perhaps assigned TRBD1 or TRBD2 (7 bases each). The germline V and J ends were trimmed by 4 bases and 5 bases, with 12 bases remaining between them. Germline-derived CDR1 and CDR2 are ENHRY and SYGVKD. The CDR3 sequence is 13 residues long. CDR3: CAISGQGGNEQYF. Here the CDR3 DNA reads TGTGCCATCAGTGGACAGGGAGGGAACGAGCAGTACTTC.

J is TRBJ2-5 and V is TRBV2; 14 bases fit TRBD2. In germline, CDR1 is SNHLY, CDR2 FYNNEI. The CDR3 runs 15 residues. J was trimmed by 7 bases and V by 2 bases; bases with no gene match: 3. The DNA of the CDR3 is TGTGCCAGCAGTGAAAGACTAGCGGGAGGGGCGACCCAGTACTTC. Residues: CASSERLAGGATQYF. The full variable domain, its missing parts supplied by reference TRBV2 and TRBJ2-5, is EPEVTQTPSHQVTQMGQEVILRCVPISNHLYFYWYRQILGQKVEFLVSFYNNEISEKSEIFDDQFSVERPDGSNFTLKIRSTKLEDSAMYFCASSERLAGGATQYFGPGTRLLVL.

The chain recombines TRBV5-6 with TRBJ1-2; D not resolved. The CDR3 consists of 14 residues. V dropped 0 bases and J dropped 3 bases, with 9 bases sitting between them. Germline values: CDR1 SGHDT, CDR2 YYEEEE. The DNA for the CDR3 is TGTGCCAGCAGCTTGGCAGGAGATGACTATGGCTACACCTTC. Residues: CASSLAGDDYGYTF.

The chain joins TRBV6-5 to TRBJ1-5, with a tentative D call TRBD1 (5 bases). Trimming left V 4 bases short and J 6 bases short, with 10 bases between. Germline V gene sequence: CDR1 MNHEY, CDR2 SVGAGI. The CDR3 sequence is 13 residues long. Here the CDR3 DNA reads TGTGCCAGCAGTTCCAGGGAAGGTCAGCCCCAGCATTTT. This encodes CASSSREGQPQHF.

This chain joins TRBV28 and TRBJ1-5; D is possibly TRBD1 (5 bases). V was shortened by 5 bases and J by 4 bases, with 12 bases between the two germline ends. The germline CDR1 and CDR2 sequences are MDHEN and SYDVKM. This CDR3 region has 14 residues. CDR3 sequence: CASSGNRQNQPQHF. Here the CDR3 DNA reads TGTGCCAGCAGTGGTAACAGACAGAATCAGCCCCAGCATTTT.

This clone appeared once. V usage is TRBV7-3 and J usage is TRBJ2-2, with TRBD1 as a possible D gene (5 bases). The CDR3 runs to 13 residues. Germline loops: CDR1 SGHTA, CDR2 FQGTGA. Trimming took off 5 bases at V and 7 bases at J, with 11 bases between the two ends. As DNA, the CDR3 is TGTGCCAGCAGCGGCCAGGGCAACGGGGAGCTGTTTTTT. Translation: CASSGQGNGELFF. Combining the CDR3 with reference TRBV7-3 and TRBJ2-2 gives the whole variable domain GAGVSQTPSNKVTEKGKYVELRCDPISGHTALYWYRQSLGQGPEFLIYFQGTGAADDSGLPNDRFFAVRPEGSVSTLKIQRTERGDSAVYLCASSGQGNGELFFGEGSRLTVL.

This sequence joins TRBV10-2 and TRBJ1-3; no clear D gene. Germline V gene sequence: CDR1 WSHSY, CDR2 SAAADI. Between the trimmed V and J ends, which lost 0 bases and 0 bases, there was a span of 6 bases. This CDR3 is 15 amino acids long. The CDR3 nucleotides read TGCGCCAGCAGTGAGTCAGGGCACTCTGGAAACACCATATATTTT. Its protein is CASSESGHSGNTIYF.

V is TRBV5-7 and J is TRBJ1-1; D uncertain. TRBV5-7 is placed among ORFs of uncertain function. This CDR3 comprises 14 residues. V lost 2 bases to trimming and J lost 4 bases, with 12 bases between them. CDR3 coding DNA: TGTGCCAGCAGCTTTCGATTCGGAGGCACTGAAGCTTTCTTT. It encodes CASSFRFGGTEAFF.

The CDR3 coding sequence is TGCGCCAGCAGCTTGGGCTGGGGGGACAATGAGCAGTTCTTC. As protein: CASSLGWGDNEQFF. The rearrangement uses TRBV5-1 and TRBJ2-1; a weak D match, TRBD2 (6 bases). Germline values: CDR1 SGHRS, CDR2 YFSETQ. V was clipped by 0 bases and J by 5 bases, with 9 bases between them. CDR3 size: 14 residues.

The CDR3, as DNA: TGTGCCAGCAGTTTTCAGGGAGTACGCAATCAGCCCCAGCATTTT. Translated, it gives CASSFQGVRNQPQHF. This chain joins TRBV27 and TRBJ1-5; TRBD1 might be the D (5 bases). CDR1 is MNHEY and CDR2 is SMNVEV in the germline V gene (reference sequence). This CDR3 has 15 amino acids. Trimming removed 3 bases from V and 2 bases from J, with 11 bases in between.

This clone was seen once. The chain combines TRBV4-1 with TRBJ1-5; TRBD1 matches 8 bases. The CDR3 is made up of 16 amino acids. V was pared by 0 bases and J by 5 bases, with 6 bases of the junction left unmatched. Germline CDR1 reads MGHRA; CDR2 reads YSYEKL. CDR3 loop: CASSQDQDRVYQPQHF. In DNA form, the CDR3 reads TGCGCCAGCAGCCAAGATCAGGACAGGGTCTATCAGCCCCAGCATTTT.

This clone was observed a single time. The chain's CDR3 is CAGSRGGNSPLHF. In nucleotides, the CDR3 is TGTGCCGGATCCAGGGGTGGAAATTCACCCCTCCACTTT. V is TRBV30 and J is TRBJ1-6; D possibly corresponds to TRBD1 (6 bases). Looked up from germline, CDR1 is GTSNPN and CDR2 is SVGIG (reference sequence). The length of the CDR3 is 13 residues. The germline V and J ends were trimmed by 8 bases and 7 bases, with 15 bases remaining between them.

The chain carries TRBV6-5 and TRBJ1-2; D is perhaps TRBD1 (6 bases). This CDR3 has 10 residues. Germline assignment: CDR1 MNHEY and CDR2 SVGAGI. Trimming pared 11 bases from V and 7 bases from J, leaving 11 bases between. The CDR3: CAVRGIGYTF. The CDR3 DNA sequence: TGTGCCGTCAGGGGAATTGGCTACACCTTC.

The rearrangement links TRBV28 to TRBJ2-7; D possibly uses TRBD1 or TRBD2 (5 bases each). The CDR3 loop spans 13 amino acids. CDR1 and CDR2 (germline): MDHEN, SYDVKM. V was shortened by 10 bases and J by 2 bases, with 15 bases between the two germline ends. This CDR3 reads CATEGRVTYEQYF. The DNA of the CDR3 is TGTGCCACCGAGGGCAGGGTCACCTACGAGCAGTACTTC.

This clone was seen a handful of times. The chain employs TRBV27 and TRBJ2-2, with no clear D. V lost 3 bases to trimming and J lost 6 bases, with 11 bases between them. The germline V gene has CDR1 MNHEY and CDR2 SMNVEV (reference sequence). The CDR3 extends over 14 amino acids. The CDR3 loop is CASSFSRRAGELFF. The DNA of the CDR3 is TGTGCCAGCAGTTTTTCCAGAAGAGCCGGGGAGCTGTTTTTT.

This sequence joins TRBV18 and TRBJ1-1; a weak D match, TRBD1 (5 bases). V dropped 3 bases and J dropped 1 base, with 18 bases sitting between them. The CDR3 is 17 residues long. Germline V gives CDR1 KGHSH, CDR2 LQKENI. CDR3 region: CASSPLEGTPRNTEAFF. The CDR3 DNA reads TGTGCCAGCTCACCCTTGGAAGGGACGCCGCGGAACACTGAAGCTTTCTTT.

The V gene is TRBV7-9, the J gene TRBJ2-1; 12 nucleotides align to TRBD1. The V gene end was trimmed by 5 bases and the J gene end by 3 bases; junction bases not matched to a gene: 5. The CDR3 consists of 16 residues. CDR1 SEHNR and CDR2 FQNEAQ come from the germline V gene (reference sequence). CDR3 nucleotides: TGTGCCAGCAGCCCGGGGACAGGGGGCCTCTACAATGAGCAGTTCTTC. This encodes CASSPGTGGLYNEQFF.

The chain links TRBV9 to TRBJ2-1; D uncertain. The CDR3 length is 15 residues. The V gene's germline CDR1 is SGDLS and CDR2 YYNGEE. V lost 4 bases and J lost 2, with 13 bases in between. CDR3 sequence (DNA): TGTGCCAGCAGCTCGACCGGGCAGACCTACAATGAGCAGTTCTTC. This codes for CASSSTGQTYNEQFF.

The rearrangement links TRBV6-5 to TRBJ1-4; no definite D call. Per the germline V gene, CDR1 is MNHEY and CDR2 is SVGAGI. V was pared by 6 bases and J by 5 bases, with 16 bases between. CDR3 length: 15 amino acids. CDR3 sequence reads: CASRARGPANEKLFF. The CDR3 bases are TGTGCCAGCAGGGCCCGAGGTCCAGCAAATGAAAAACTGTTTTTT.

V usage is TRBV18 and J usage is TRBJ1-2, with 7 bases fitting TRBD1. The CDR3 contains 13 residues. After removal of 3 bases from V and 5 bases from J, the junction contained 3 bases not matched to a gene. Per germline, CDR1 KGHSH and CDR2 LQKENI. CDR3 in amino acids: CASSPDRQYGYTF. The CDR3 DNA reads TGTGCCAGCTCACCGGACAGGCAATATGGCTACACCTTC.

The chain joins TRBV30 to TRBJ1-4; no definite D call. From germline, CDR1 is GTSNPN and CDR2 SVGIG (reference sequence). The V end lost 3 bases, the J end lost 5 bases, and 16 bases lay between the germline ends. The CDR3 length is 15 residues. The CDR3 sequence is CAWSPGKLGNEKLFF. The CDR3 DNA is TGTGCCTGGAGCCCCGGGAAGCTGGGGAATGAAAAACTGTTTTTT.

This chain joins TRBV2 and TRBJ1-2, with D possibly being TRBD1 (5 bases). Germline CDR1 SNHLY, CDR2 FYNNEI. V was shortened by 6 bases and J by 2 bases, with 13 bases between the two germline ends. This CDR3 contains 14 residues. CDR3 sequence: CASRAGTINYGYTF. CDR3 nucleotide sequence: TGTGCCAGCAGAGCCGGGACCATCAACTATGGCTACACCTTC.

This clone was seen only once. The chain uses TRBV29-1 and TRBJ2-1; TRBD2 matches 9 bases. Germline V gives CDR1 SQVTM, CDR2 ANQGSEA. J gave up 6 bases and V 4 bases, and 4 bases lay outside the gene matches. The CDR3 length is 13 residues. CDR3 region: CSVGLAGSNEQFF. The DNA for the CDR3 is TGCAGCGTTGGCCTAGCGGGGAGCAATGAGCAGTTCTTC.

V usage is TRBV7-9 and J usage is TRBJ2-1, with 12 bases that match TRBD2. The CDR3 runs 17 residues. Trimming removed 5 bases from V and 8 bases from J; junction bases left unmatched: 13. CDR1 is SEHNR, CDR2 FQNEAQ, per germline (reference sequence). The CDR3 loop is CASSPEGTSGRRHEQFF. The CDR3 DNA reads as TGTGCCAGCAGCCCGGAGGGAACTAGCGGGAGGCGGCATGAGCAGTTCTTC.